This T cell receptor (beta chain) was recovered during a study of T cells after yellow fever vaccination. TCRdb redid the calling of the 5' RACE reads with MiXCR, one entry per CDR3 protein. The sample holds 300,000 to 400,000 distinct CDR3 sequences, approximately 6% seen once. The CDR3 length is 14 residues. Germline CDR1 MNHEY, CDR2 SVGEGT. Deletions cut 7 bases from V and 1 base from J, with 10 bases between. This receptor was taken from a man aged 25-40 years who received the YFV17D yellow fever vaccine. The chain uses TRBV6-2 or TRBV6-3 and TRBJ2-2; D tentatively reads TRBD1 or TRBD2 (5 bases each). Specimen: PBMCs, collected 5 days after the yellow fever booster vaccination. This chain's CDR3 is CASKRDGNTGELFF. The CDR3 region has the DNA TGTGCCAGCAAAAGGGACGGGAACACCGGGGAGCTGTTTTTT.